The 31 T cell receptor beta chains below all came from one sample that was sequenced in a study of T-cell memory formation after mild COVID-19 listed by TCRdb under 2021. The protocol used for the library was 5' RACE. Sequencing was performed on an Illumina NovaSeq 6000. In-frame beta chains were kept once TCRdb had trimmed the public reads at Q25 with fastp and called clones with MiXCR. Under each unique CDR3 protein, matching rows form one entry showing the most common genes and DNA. For this sample the table gives fewer than 650,000 distinct CDR3 sequences, of which 17% were detected only once. The biggest ten clones account for just over 8% of the sample. The sequencing input was PBMCs or a T cell subset sorted from them (not recorded which). These TCRs come from an adult woman who had mild COVID-19 (a few samples of this study predate the infection). The sample titles of this study are shuffled in the database, so cell type and time point are left out; the donor was told from shared clones.

This clonotype was counted only a few times. The chain uses TRBV9 and TRBJ1-2; D unclear. V was clipped by 0 bases and J by 4 bases, with 13 bases between them. The CDR3 length is 15 residues. The germline gives CDR1 SGDLS, CDR2 YYNGEE. CDR3 protein: CASSVAGQASYGYTF. The DNA for the CDR3 is TGTGCCAGCAGCGTAGCAGGTCAGGCTAGCTATGGCTACACCTTC.

In its sample, this clonotype was seen a few times. The V gene is TRBV5-1, the J gene TRBJ1-2; unclear D gene. The V gene's germline CDR1 is SGHRS and CDR2 YFSETQ. The CDR3 loop spans 14 amino acids. V dropped 0 bases and J dropped 4 bases, with 10 bases sitting between them. This chain's CDR3 is CASSLVGRSYGYTF. CDR3 in DNA: TGCGCCAGCAGCTTGGTGGGCAGGAGCTATGGCTACACCTTC.

Only a few counts were recorded for this clonotype. The chain uses TRBV4-1 and TRBJ2-1, with TRBD2 matching 10 bases. Germline loops: CDR1 MGHRA, CDR2 YSYEKL. With V trimmed by 2 bases and J by 7 bases, 2 bases remained unmatched. CDR3 length: 14 residues. CDR3 DNA sequence: TGCGCCAGCAGCCAAACGACTAGCGGGAATGAGCAGTTCTTC. The encoded protein is CASSQTTSGNEQFF.

The chain has TRBV5-1 and TRBJ2-7; weak D call: TRBD2 (6 bases). The CDR3 loop spans 16 amino acids. CDR1 is SGHRS and CDR2 is YFSETQ in the germline V gene. Trimming shortened V by 0 bases and J by 0 bases, and 13 bases separated the two germline ends. The CDR3 DNA reads TGCGCCAGCAGCTTGGAAGGCGGGGTCACCTCCTACGAGCAGTACTTC. Translating gives CASSLEGGVTSYEQYF.

A few counts support this clonotype. The V call is TRBV5-1, the J call TRBJ1-2; possible D gene TRBD1, 5 bases. Per germline, CDR1 SGHRS and CDR2 YFSETQ. The ends were cut back, 2 bases at V and 2 bases at J, with 13 bases in the middle. The CDR3 runs to 15 residues. The chain's CDR3 is CASSLVGGGNYGYTF. The CDR3 region has the DNA TGCGCCAGCAGCTTAGTCGGGGGGGGAAACTATGGCTACACCTTC.

This chain links TRBV29-1 with TRBJ2-7, with 7 bases lining up with TRBD1. This CDR3 contains 14 residues. V was clipped by 2 bases and J by 2 bases; unmatched bases: 6. Per the germline V gene, CDR1 is SQVTM and CDR2 is ANQGSEA. CDR3 amino acids: CSVESADRAYEQYF. The DNA of the CDR3 is TGCAGCGTTGAATCCGCCGACAGGGCCTACGAGCAGTACTTC.

This rearrangement joins TRBV5-1 to TRBJ1-1; the match to TRBD1 covers 7 bases. V lost 4 bases to trimming and J lost 1 base; unmatched junction nucleotides: 7. In germline, CDR1 is SGHRS, CDR2 YFSETQ. The CDR3 contains 15 residues. The CDR3: CASSPSTGWNTEAFF. CDR3 nucleotides: TGCGCCAGCAGCCCGTCGACAGGGTGGAACACTGAAGCTTTCTTT.

This clonotype was recorded many times. The V and J genes are TRBV7-3 and TRBJ2-5; 9 bases fit TRBD1. Germline values: CDR1 SGHTA, CDR2 FQGTGA. Trimming cost V 5 bases and J 4 bases; bases outside gene matches: 14. The CDR3 has 17 amino acids. The CDR3 sequence is CASSPGGTHRGRETQYF. The CDR3 DNA reads as TGTGCCAGCAGCCCCGGGGGGACTCACAGGGGGCGAGAGACCCAGTACTTC.

The rearrangement uses TRBV20-1 and TRBJ1-5, with D maybe TRBD1 (5 bases). CDR1 DFQATT and CDR2 SNEGSKA come from the germline V gene (reference sequence). Trimming stripped 3 bases from V and 1 base from J, with 10 bases between. The CDR3 extends over 14 amino acids. CDR3 region: CSASKGTSNQPQHF. The CDR3 coding sequence is TGCAGTGCTAGTAAGGGGACCAGCAATCAGCCCCAGCATTTT.

The chain carries TRBV6-5 and TRBJ2-3; D possibly corresponds to TRBD1 (6 bases). The CDR3 covers 16 residues. Germline CDR1 is MNHEY and CDR2 is SVGAGI. The V and J ends lost 2 bases and 0 bases respectively, with 12 bases between them. The CDR3 reads CASSYRRGGSTDTQYF. In nucleotides, the CDR3 is TGTGCCAGCAGTTACAGAAGAGGGGGTAGCACAGATACGCAGTATTTT.

This clonotype was seen a handful of times. The chain carries TRBV10-2 and TRBJ2-3; D is uncertain. Per germline, CDR1 WSHSY and CDR2 SAAADI. V was cut by 3 bases and J by 8 bases, with 15 bases left in between. This CDR3 has 14 residues. The CDR3 DNA reads as TGCGCCAGCAGTGACCTTCGGACCCTAGGTACGCAGTATTTT. Protein sequence: CASSDLRTLGTQYF.

This chain joins TRBV29-1 and TRBJ2-7; D is undetermined. The germline V gene encodes CDR1 SQVTM and CDR2 ANQGSEA. The CDR3 runs 14 residues. The V gene lost 6 bases and the J gene lost 2 bases, with 17 bases spanning the gap. The CDR3 sequence: CSVYKAVRPYEQYF. The CDR3 DNA follows: TGCAGCGTCTACAAGGCCGTAAGGCCCTACGAGCAGTACTTC.

CDR3 DNA sequence: TGTGCCAGCAAATGGGAGGCGGACACTGAAGCTTTCTTT. Its protein product is CASKWEADTEAFF. The genes are TRBV12-3 or TRBV12-4 and TRBJ1-1; D not certain. Trimming pared 7 bases from V and 3 bases from J, leaving 12 bases between. This CDR3 region has 13 residues.

This sequence joins TRBV12-3 or TRBV12-4 and TRBJ1-1; 11 bases agree with TRBD1. V trimming: 6 bases; J trimming: 1 base; junction bases outside the gene matches: 10. The CDR3 contains 17 residues. The CDR3: CASSPRTGGWGNTEAFF. In nucleotides, the CDR3 is TGTGCCAGCAGCCCCCGGACAGGGGGCTGGGGGAACACTGAAGCTTTCTTT.

The V gene is TRBV5-1, the J gene TRBJ1-1; no clear D gene. The CDR3 is 13 amino acids. Germline V gene sequence: CDR1 SGHRS, CDR2 YFSETQ. Trimming removed 9 bases at V and 1 base at J, with 13 bases between. The CDR3 reads CATDPGGNTEAFF. CDR3 sequence (DNA): TGCGCCACCGATCCAGGCGGGAACACTGAAGCTTTCTTT.

V is TRBV5-1 and J is TRBJ2-7; D not resolved. This CDR3 contains 12 residues. Deletions cut 5 bases from V and 3 bases from J, with 9 bases between. Germline V gene sequence: CDR1 SGHRS, CDR2 YFSETQ. The CDR3 DNA reads as TGCGCCAGCAGAAGTGAATTCTACGAGCAGTACTTC. Amino acid sequence: CASRSEFYEQYF.

A few counts support this clonotype. The rearrangement joins TRBV19 to TRBJ2-1, with a weak D call TRBD2 (7 bases). V lost 2 bases and J lost 7, with 24 bases in between. The CDR3 is made up of 18 amino acids. The germline CDR1 and CDR2 sequences are LNHDA and SQIVND (reference sequence). The CDR3 region is CASSIQGRGAGSWNEQFF. The CDR3 DNA is TGTGCCAGTAGTATACAGGGGAGGGGAGCGGGAAGCTGGAATGAGCAGTTCTTC.

In this sample, this clonotype turned up a few times. The gene calls are TRBV20-1 and TRBJ1-1, with D possibly TRBD1 on 6 matching bases. Deletions cut 3 bases from V and 1 base from J, with 15 bases between. CDR3 length: 15 amino acids. From germline, CDR1 is DFQATT and CDR2 SNEGSKA (reference sequence). This CDR3 is CSASTLDRTNTEAFF. DNA for the CDR3: TGCAGTGCTAGTACCCTCGACAGGACGAACACTGAAGCTTTCTTT.

The chain joins TRBV6-1 to TRBJ2-3; TRBD1 is a possible D gene (6 bases). Germline V gene data show CDR1 as MNHNS and CDR2 as SASEGT. The CDR3 is 15 amino acids. Trimming took 10 bases from V and 2 from J, leaving 19 bases between them. The DNA for the CDR3 is TGTGCCACGTCCCCGGGACACCGCTACACAGATACGCAGTATTTT. Encoded protein: CATSPGHRYTDTQYF.

V and J are TRBV3-1 and TRBJ1-1, with a possible D match to TRBD1 (5 bases). Germline loops: CDR1 LGHDT, CDR2 YNNKEL (reference sequence). The V end lost 0 bases, the J end lost 7 bases, and 9 bases lay between the germline ends. This CDR3 is built from 13 residues. CDR3 DNA sequence: TGTGCCAGCAGCCAAGAGCGCCAGGGTGAAGCTTTCTTT. Its protein is CASSQERQGEAFF.

CDR3 sequence: CASSLVASGGATYNEQFF. CDR3 DNA sequence: TGCGCCAGCAGCTTGGTAGCTAGCGGGGGGGCCACCTACAATGAGCAGTTCTTC. The chain carries TRBV5-1 and TRBJ2-1; 12 nucleotides agree with TRBD2. Germline V lookup: CDR1 SGHRS, CDR2 YFSETQ. The CDR3 contains 18 residues. V dropped 0 bases and J dropped 2; count of bases not matched to a gene: 6.

This chain joins TRBV5-1 and TRBJ1-1, with D possibly TRBD1 on 6 matching bases. The CDR3 extends over 15 amino acids. V shed 4 bases and J shed 1 base, with 14 bases lying between them. The V gene's germline CDR1 is SGHRS and CDR2 YFSETQ. CDR3 in DNA: TGCGCCAGCAGCCCCCAGAAACAGGGGAACACTGAAGCTTTCTTT. Protein sequence: CASSPQKQGNTEAFF. Using reference TRBV5-1 and TRBJ1-1 for the parts outside the CDR3, the full variable domain is KAGVTQTPRYLIKTRGQQVTLSCSPISGHRSVSWYQQTPGQGLQFLFEYFSETQRNKGNFPGRFSGRQFSNSRSEMNVSTLELGDSALYLCASSPQKQGNTEAFFGQGTRLTVV.

The J gene is TRBJ2-6, the V gene TRBV5-1; weak D call: TRBD1 (5 bases). The V end lost 3 bases, the J end lost 1 base, and 11 bases lay between the germline ends. CDR3 size: 16 residues. Germline CDR1 is SGHRS and CDR2 is YFSETQ. The CDR3 coding sequence is TGCGCCAGCAGCTCAGGGATAATTTCTGGGGCCAACGTCCTGACTTTC. It specifies CASSSGIISGANVLTF.

This sequence joins TRBV5-1 and TRBJ2-2; D remains ambiguous. Trimming shortened V by 1 base and J by 7 bases, and 14 bases separated the two germline ends. The CDR3 spans 15 residues. CDR1 is SGHRS, CDR2 YFSETQ, per germline. The CDR3 DNA reads TGCGCCAGCAGCTTGAGAGACAAGCTCGTCGGGGAGCTGTTTTTT. Amino acid sequence: CASSLRDKLVGELFF. The full variable domain, rest sourced from reference TRBV5-1 and TRBJ2-2, is KAGVTQTPRYLIKTRGQQVTLSCSPISGHRSVSWYQQTPGQGLQFLFEYFSETQRNKGNFPGRFSGRQFSNSRSEMNVSTLELGDSALYLCASSLRDKLVGELFFGEGSRLTVL.

The chain combines TRBV6-1 with TRBJ1-1; D is unresolved. The CDR3 has 13 residues. In germline, CDR1 is MNHNS, CDR2 SASEGT. The germline V and J ends were trimmed by 6 bases and 3 bases, with 11 bases remaining between them. The CDR3 is CASRDVEYTEAFF. CDR3 DNA: TGTGCCAGCAGGGACGTAGAATACACTGAAGCTTTCTTT.

This clonotype appeared a few times. The chain couples TRBV5-6 to TRBJ2-4; TRBD1 matches at 9 bases. Germline CDR1 and CDR2: SGHDT and YYEEEE. The junction had 8 bases not matched to a gene; V was cut back by 4 bases and J by 3 bases. The CDR3 covers 16 residues. The CDR3 protein is CASSLPGTGNKNIQYF. The CDR3 DNA reads as TGTGCCAGCAGCCTGCCCGGGACAGGGAACAAAAACATTCAGTACTTC. Filled out from reference TRBV5-6 and TRBJ2-4, the complete variable domain reads DAGVTQSPTHLIKTRGQQVTLRCSPKSGHDTVSWYQQALGQGPQFIFQYYEEEERQRGNFPDRFSGHQFPNYSSELNVNALLLGDSALYLCASSLPGTGNKNIQYFGAGTRLSVL.

This clonotype showed up just a few times. The chain uses TRBV14 and TRBJ2-5, with TRBD2 matching over 9 bases. The junction had 6 bases not matched to a gene; V was cut back by 0 bases and J by 1 base. CDR3 size: 17 residues. Germline CDR1 SGHDN, CDR2 FVKESK. CDR3 bases: TGTGCCAGCAGCCAAGAGATCAGCGGGAGGCTCCAAGAGACCCAGTACTTC. This translates into CASSQEISGRLQETQYF.

The rearrangement links TRBV24-1 to TRBJ1-2; no reliable D call. Germline CDR1 reads KGHDR; CDR2 reads SFDVKD. Trimming left V 8 bases short and J 7 bases short, with 22 bases between. The CDR3 contains 15 residues. The CDR3 region is CATMVRTWRSRGYTF. The CDR3 nucleotides are TGTGCCACCATGGTCAGGACGTGGAGATCACGTGGCTACACCTTC.

The chain joins TRBV19 to TRBJ1-2, with D maybe TRBD1 (6 bases). CDR3 length equals 12 residues. V lost 8 bases, J lost 4 bases, and 11 bases lay in between. In germline, CDR1 is LNHDA, CDR2 SQIVND (reference sequence). In DNA form, the CDR3 reads TGTGCCAGTGGGACACCGCTCTATGGCTACACCTTC. This sequence encodes CASGTPLYGYTF.

This clonotype was detected only a few times. The chain has TRBV4-1 and TRBJ1-5, with D unclear. Germline CDR1 MGHRA, CDR2 YSYEKL. Trimming took off 0 bases at V and 1 base at J, with 10 bases between the two ends. There are 16 residues in the CDR3. The chain's CDR3 is CASSQETQRSNQPQHF. The CDR3 region has the DNA TGCGCCAGCAGCCAAGAAACTCAGAGGAGCAATCAGCCCCAGCATTTT.

The chain joins TRBV11-2 to TRBJ1-6; no definite D call. The V gene's germline CDR1 is SGHAT and CDR2 FQNNGV. This CDR3 has 14 amino acids. The V end lost 5 bases, the J end lost 8 bases, and 13 bases lay between the germline ends. Here the CDR3 reads CASSGMARYSPLHF. The CDR3 DNA sequence: TGTGCCAGCAGCGGCATGGCAAGGTATTCACCCCTCCACTTT.